The TCR beta chain under discussion was sequenced for a study of metastatic and nonmetastatic thyroid tumors. Study-level information: Repertoires from malignant and benign thyroid patients were compared across blood and tumor or nodule tissue.

The entire patient cohort was treatment-naive prior to thyroid surgery. In the source study's methods: Variation in CDR3 across clinicopathological groups served as the basis for constructing a distant-metastasis classifier in papillary thyroid cancer. TCRdb reprocessed the PCR reads via MiXCR. V and J calls and clone size were set by TCRdb, not the authors. The repertoire holds fewer than 35,000 clones, with 25% to 35% as singletons. The CDR3 runs to 15 residues. Germline trimming cut 4 bases from V and 1 base from J; bases unmatched to any gene: 5. Germline values: CDR1 MNHNS, CDR2 SASEGT. Many counts were recorded for this clone.

Sequenced input: blood. The rearrangement uses TRBV6-1 and TRBJ1-1; 8 bases fit TRBD1. This receptor was identified in a female donor with papillary thyroid cancer or a benign thyroid nodule (not recorded which). Some clones in this sample may be carry-over from other donors' samples. The CDR3: CASSVEDRGNTEAFF. The DNA of the CDR3 is TGTGCCAGCAGTGTCGAAGACAGGGGGAACACTGAAGCTTTCTTT.